The clone carrying this T cell receptor (beta chain) was detected only once. The CDR3 loop spans 14 amino acids. Germline V gene sequence: CDR1 SNHLY, CDR2 FYNNEI. Trimming removed 6 bases from V and 6 bases from J, with 12 bases in between. The entry originates in a study of neoadjuvant anti-PD-1 for oral cavity cancer. Whole-study context: Patients mostly received three to four biweekly nivolumab doses at 3 mg/kg before surgery.

TCRdb's copy holds only in-frame clones and misses some; the assay was immunoSEQ multiplex PCR. The data show roughly 34,000 clones, about 87% seen once. Material: PBMCs, obtained before nivolumab (anti-PD-1) treatment. The chain has TRBV2 and TRBJ1-6, with D uncertain. The clonotype was recovered from a person between 35 and 79 years old with oral cavity squamous cell carcinoma. CDR3 DNA: TGTGCCAGCAGGACGGGCGGGTCTAATTCACCCCTCCACTTT. Protein product: CASRTGGSNSPLHF.